This T cell receptor beta chain comes out of a study of cytomegalovirus exposure and HLA in healthy donors. The V gene end was trimmed by 8 bases and the J gene end by 7 bases; junction bases not matched to a gene: 8. Germline V CDR1 and CDR2: GTSNPN, SVGIG (reference sequence). CDR3 length: 13 residues. Study-level findings and limits: When a later analysis was performed, an Asian-associated ancestry cluster reportedly had fewer N-insertions than the roughly 700-donor mean.

In regard to this clone: Its antigen is not known.

PCR involved 60 Vbeta and 13 Jbeta primers. Measured with immunoSEQ multiplex PCR; TCRdb has only the in-frame clones, and not every one. Of approximately 88,000 clones in the sample, roughly three quarters were seen once. The chain carries TRBV30 and TRBJ1-6; 7 bases map to TRBD1. The source of this sequence is a man aged 30-40 years in good health and CMV-seronegative. The sequencing sample was made of PBMCs. The chain's CDR3 is CAREGARNSPLHF. The CDR3 DNA sequence: TGTGCCCGCGAGGGGGCGCGGAATTCACCCCTCCACTTT. The full variable domain, its missing parts supplied by reference TRBV30 and TRBJ1-6, is SQTIHQWPATLVQPVGSPLSLECTVEGTSNPNLYWYRQAAGRGLQLLFYSVGIGQISSEVPQNLSASRPQDRQFILSSKKLLLSDSGFYLCAREGARNSPLHFGNGTRLTVT.